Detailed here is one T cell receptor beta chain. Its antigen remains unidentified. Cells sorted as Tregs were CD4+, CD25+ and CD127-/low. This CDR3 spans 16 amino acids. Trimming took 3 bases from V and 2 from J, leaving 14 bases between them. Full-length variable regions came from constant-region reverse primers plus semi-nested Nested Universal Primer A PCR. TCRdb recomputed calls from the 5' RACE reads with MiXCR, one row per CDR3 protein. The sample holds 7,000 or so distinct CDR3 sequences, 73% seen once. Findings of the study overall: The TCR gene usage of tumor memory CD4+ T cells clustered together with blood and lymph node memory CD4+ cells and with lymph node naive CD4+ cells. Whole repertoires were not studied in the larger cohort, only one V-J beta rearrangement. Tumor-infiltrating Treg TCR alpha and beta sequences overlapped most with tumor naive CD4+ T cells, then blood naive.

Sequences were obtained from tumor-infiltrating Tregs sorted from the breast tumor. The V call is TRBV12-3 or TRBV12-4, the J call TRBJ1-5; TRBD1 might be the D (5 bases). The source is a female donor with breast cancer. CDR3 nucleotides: TGTGCCAGCAGTTTCACCAGCAGCAGGGGCAATCAGCCCCAGCATTTT. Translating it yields CASSFTSSRGNQPQHF.